This T cell receptor beta chain was sequenced during a study of PD-1 blockade in classical Hodgkin lymphoma. With regard to this clone: Its matching antigen is unknown.

The CDR3 length is 16 residues. The trim removed 2 bases at V and 3 bases at J, leaving 5 bases unmatched. Germline-derived CDR1 and CDR2 are MNHEY and SMNVEV (reference sequence). Points from the study as a whole: Significantly greater TCR diversity emerged by C4D1 in CD4+ cells but not CD8+ cells.

Relapse after autologous stem cell transplantation occurred in every patient, and brentuximab vedotin exposure varied. Some clones are missing from TCRdb's copy, which holds only in-frame ones; the method was immunoSEQ multiplex PCR. The sample contains about 58,000 clones, more than 85% of which appear only once. Sequenced material: peripheral blood mononuclear cells (PBMCs), taken before the second cycle of nivolumab. This chain joins TRBV27 and TRBJ1-5; 9 positions match TRBD1. The source is a human donor with classical Hodgkin lymphoma. In DNA, the CDR3 is TGTGCCAGCAGTTTAGGGGGACAGGGCGTCAATCAGCCCCAGCATTTT. Translating gives CASSLGGQGVNQPQHF.